The present T cell receptor (beta chain) was sequenced within a study of blood T cell repertoires in COVID-19. Study overall: From T cells, B-cell-depleted T cells, or PBMCs came the material, which was cDNA or gDNA.

Original handling: Nucleated cell counts were estimated from reference gene primer amplification. Method: immunoSEQ multiplex PCR; TCRdb's copy keeps in-frame clones and lacks some. V and J calls plus clone size are reproduced from that table; the DNA served to infer D and trimming. The profile shows 150,000 to 200,000 clones, 88% of them singletons. From germline, CDR1 is SGHNT and CDR2 YYREEE (reference sequence). V trimming: 4 bases; J trimming: 5 bases; junction bases outside the gene matches: 12. This CDR3 is 15 amino acids long. This clone has a single count. The origin of this receptor is a man in his forties or fifties with active or convalescent COVID-19. The sample comprised peripheral blood. V is TRBV5-4 and J is TRBJ2-7; 7 nucleotides agree with TRBD1. CDR3 region: CASSGRRGLLDEQYF. In nucleotides, the CDR3 is TGTGCCAGCAGCGGGCGTAGGGGGCTTCTCGACGAGCAGTACTTC.